This entry describes one T cell receptor (beta chain). The count of this clone is one. Its antigen is currently not known. Base qualities are not provided; no much larger clone lies one nucleotide away. This sample stems from a study of shared clonotypes between healthy human individuals (dated by TCRdb to about 2020). Context from the whole study: A couple of women and a few men aged 18 to 49 years were included in the cohort. Per donor, three plates each were used for CD4 naive and CD4 memory, two for CD8 naive, and one for CD8 memory. To estimate repertoire size and how much clonotype sharing occurs between individuals, the study deeply sequenced the blood TCR repertoires of a handful of healthy adults. Libraries were prepared and TCR repertoires were sequenced by different laboratories using diverse techniques, in order to increase sequencing depth and limit assay-specific biases. Per donor, leukapheresis produced somewhere between about 0.94 and 9 billion PBMCs.

CD8 naive samples consisted of CD45RO-negative cells that were positively selected for CCR7, yielding a CD45RA+CCR7+ population without TemRA cells. The donors were healthy, HIV-negative adults who had no recently reported acute infections or vaccinations. All donors were Caucasian adults living in Nashville, Tennessee, USA. Blood was obtained by leukapheresis, after which PBMCs were separated by Ficoll-Histopaque density gradient centrifugation and cryopreserved in liquid nitrogen vapor phase. Analytical flow cytometry was used to check the purity and quantity of every magnetically sorted T cell population. From each sorted fraction, genomic DNA was isolated and quantified by UV absorbance on a Nanodrop 2000c. Using the deep immunoSEQ assay, multiplex PCR amplified TCR CDR3 regions from genomic DNA. Extracted genomic DNA from each cell subset was distributed evenly across all wells of several immunoSEQ 96-well plates, and each plate was treated as a replicate. For sorted subsets, each replicate PCR was loaded with around 200 ng genomic DNA, equivalent to 30,000 or so T cell genomes. The purified libraries were quantified using a Qubit 3.0 fluorometer, sized with a Bioanalyzer 2100, and then quantified again using the KAPA Library Quantification kit. A separate single-read 150-cycle Illumina NextSeq 550 flow cell was used to sequence each immunoSEQ 96-well plate. On the authors' methods: Because the immunoSEQ output held only junctional sequences and lacked quality scores, the filtering could not match the filtering applied to full-length reads. Sequences were annotated with PyIR, a Python wrapper for IgBLAST v1.9, and V/J genes and CDR3 were assigned using IMGT germline references. Reads were removed for weak V/J assignments (E-value above 1e-6), missing CDR3, stop codons, out-of-frame junctions, or ambiguous translated residues. A V3J clonotype was defined by an identical inferred V gene, J gene, and CDR3 amino acid sequence. Percentage overlap between repertoires was calculated by dividing the number of shared unique clonotypes by the size of the smaller repertoire. Three approaches were used to assess repertoire richness: RTK rarefaction, the Chao1 estimator, and Recon v2.1 estimates of unobserved clonotypes. OLGA was used to compute generation probabilities for all TCRbeta clonotypes that the gDNA method yielded from a few donors. As stored in TCRdb, this immuneACCESS dataset retains in-frame rearrangements with V and J assigned. A fraction of the clones does not appear; measured against another copy, unresolved V genes explain less than half of the discrepancy, and the remainder lacks a known reason. V and J calls and clone size are those listed in that table; D and trimming were worked out from the DNA. The sample table contains just over 2,000,000 clones; only one count was recorded for around 96% of them. The ten largest clones capture 0.9% to 1.4% of the sample.

What the authors observed across the whole study: Across four donors, around 5% of naive CD4, 3% to 3.5% of naive CD8, around 2.5% of memory CD4, and about 0.4% of memory CD8 clonotypes were shared. Compared with non-shared clonotypes, the clonotypes found in all four sorted-subset donors had higher generation probabilities. Sampling was restricted to blood, and TCR repertoires in tissue are likely to differ from TCR repertoires in blood. Pairwise subsampling led to the expectation that sequencing depth would affect the degree of clonotype sharing among donors. Naive subsets generally had larger estimated clonotype richness than memory subsets did. The genetic and exposure-history diversity represented was limited by the small number of donors. Incomplete sequencing was indicated by rarefaction of sorted-subset datasets, despite the large sequencing depth.

Material for sequencing was naive CD8+ T cells sorted from blood. The label giving this sample's cell subset or site can be read as: CD45RA+CCR7+. This clonotype originated in a man between 18 and 29 years old in good health.

Read as DNA, the sequence is TGTGCCAGCACCAAGGGGCCAAACACTGAAGCTTTCTTT. This is translated as CASTKGPNTEAFF. The chain employs TRBV6-6 and TRBJ1-1; TRBD1 could be the D gene, as 5 bases match. The germline V gene (reference sequence) sets CDR1 to MNHNY and CDR2 to SVGAGI. V is shortened by 7 bases, J by 2 bases, and the region joining them spans 11 bases. The CDR3 spans 13 residues, from the cysteine through the phenylalanine. Just CDR3 DNA is preserved here, 39 bases in frame from base 1.